This TCR beta chain was obtained from a study of shared clonotypes between healthy human individuals. The protocol was immunoSEQ multiplex PCR, while the TCRdb copy is restricted to in-frame clones and leaves out a portion. Of more than 2,000,000 clones in the sample, 85% to 95% are singletons; the top ten hold 0.3% to 0.4%. The junction had 11 bases not matched to a gene; V was cut back by 4 bases and J by 3 bases. CDR3 length: 18 residues. CDR1 SNHLY and CDR2 FYNNEI come from the germline V gene. Source material: naive CD4+ T cells from PBMCs. Subset meaning: CD45RA+ positively selected. The chain carries TRBV2 and TRBJ2-7; 14 bases match TRBD2. The origin of this receptor is a man aged 18 to 30 in good health. Some clones in this sample may be carry-over from other donors' samples. CDR3 loop: CASSVRGLAGASGYEQYF. The CDR3 DNA follows: TGTGCCAGCAGTGTAAGGGGACTAGCGGGAGCGTCGGGCTACGAGCAGTACTTC.